This entry features one T cell receptor beta chain sequence. No antigen is known for it. No base quality values were provided; no much bigger clone lies one nucleotide off. Compared with germline, V lacks 4 bases and J lacks 4 bases; bases without a gene match: 7. From a lookup of the germline V gene (reference sequence), CDR1 and CDR2 are GTSNPN and SVGIG. The CDR3 sequence holds 14 residues, the cysteine and phenylalanine included. Solely the CDR3 DNA is kept, with 42 bases framed from the first base. Receptor libraries were prepared by the immunoSEQ multiplex PCR assay. The multiplex PCR relied on a mix of 60 forward primers for TCR Vbeta segments and 13 reverse primers for TCR Jbeta segments. A multiplex PCR assay on genomic DNA amplified the CDR3 region of rearranged TCR beta genes. The Illumina HiSeq System was used to sequence the amplified TCR beta libraries as 87-base-pair reads. For the original study's pipeline: A later analysis tallied 75 million to 95 million unique TCR beta chains across the approximately 670 repertoires, and 10 million to 11 million of those chains were shared by two or more donors. A nearest-neighbor algorithm error-corrected the raw reads and collapsed the reads into unique sequences, merging closely related sequences to remove PCR and sequencing errors. Alignment of CDR3 sequences to IMGT reference sequences was used to assign V, D and J gene segments. For a sequence to be retained, a match of at least six nucleotides was required to both a V gene segment and a J gene segment. A rearrangement was called productive if the CDR3 had no stop codons and remained in frame with V and J, and every other rearrangement was called non-productive. CDR3 was defined by IMGT convention, running from the second conserved V-encoded cysteine to the conserved J-encoded phenylalanine. In an earlier analysis of some 550 of the donors, sequences lacking an unambiguous match to a single V gene segment were excluded. In an earlier analysis of 587 of the donors, V segments were called functional above 56.7% productive rearrangements and were called segregating when the between-donor standard deviation exceeded 5%. A statistical classification framework was developed to diagnose cytomegalovirus status using the catalog of TCR beta chain sequences. In a later analysis, TCR nucleotide sequences were compared against IMGT/GENE-DB human TR gene sequences so that V and J genes could be assigned. In a later analysis, CDR3 sequences and most-parsimonious VDJ recombination scenarios were assigned using the TCRdist pipeline. In a later analysis, each TCR beta chain was defined by its CDR3 amino acid sequence together with its V-gene family, and reads without a unique V-gene family were excluded. As a way to deal with suspected cross-contamination and a sequencing artifact, a later analysis dropped more than 500 nucleotide sequences that were highly shared and had low generation probability. In a later analysis, a clonal expansion index was calculated for each public chain from normalized within-repertoire ranks of inferred template counts. A later analysis computed generation probabilities with a VDJ recombination model fitted to out-of-frame rearrangements, and checked the results against IGoR. A later analysis scored TCR-TCR, TCR-HLA and TCR-CMV co-occurrence with hypergeometric tests, applying a repertoire-size bias correction to TCR pairs. In a later analysis, false discovery rates were estimated by permuting HLA or CMV assignments 20 times. In a later analysis, co-occurring TCRs were grouped with DBSCAN, and TCRdist sequence similarity was added when clustering was performed within HLA-allele-positive subsets. Co-occurrence clustering excluded repertoires with fewer than 30,000 or more than 120,000 public chains, plus five with anomalous nucleotide sharing. TCRdb holds this immuneACCESS table with in-frame rearrangements only. Some clones are missing; in checked studies, unresolved V genes explain under half, and the rest has no known cause. D and trimming come from the DNA, and the V and J calls and clone size come from that table. This sample is represented by 150,000 to 200,000 clones; 77% of them were singletons. 1.4% of the sample is held by the ten biggest clonotypes.

The cohort consisted of approximately 690 healthy bone marrow donors. Cohort members were all nominally healthy when sampled, although unrecorded immune exposures were likely present. The donor tested CMV seronegative, placing the donor among the 300 to 400 seronegative members of the cohort. Each donor provided a peripheral blood sample, and peripheral blood mononuclear cells were used for TCR beta sequencing. Genomic DNA extraction from the blood cell samples was performed with the Qiagen DNeasy Blood Extraction Kit. The data stem from a study of cytomegalovirus exposure and HLA in healthy donors (dated by TCRdb to the late 2010s). Some background on the complete study: An earlier analysis of approximately 640 of the donors reported more than 250 Gb of sequence data and 120 million or so unique TCR beta sequences from some 180 million T cells. About 300 gigabases of sequencing data and approximately 92 million unique TCR sequences made up an early release that covered several hundred HLA-typed donors. The genetic ancestry cluster associated with self-reported Caucasian donors included 80% to 90% of the 398 genotyped donors. The study aimed to test whether cataloging public T cell receptors could reveal signatures of past pathogen exposure. The T cell repertoires of 666 subjects were profiled by immunosequencing and related to cytomegalovirus serostatus. Besides the first cohort of 500 to 700 subjects, a separate validation cohort made up of 90 to 150 different subjects was used. To predict cytomegalovirus infection status, the study combined high-throughput TCR immunosequencing, statistical association of individual TCRs with disease status, and machine learning. A later analysis re-analyzed previously published TCR beta repertoires from 600 to 850 donors and added high-resolution HLA genotyping to study TCR occurrence patterns. In the later analysis, no new phenotypic data were used to find candidate immune exposures; instead, reliance was placed on TCR beta sequences and their occurrence across donors. In an earlier analysis of over 550 of the donors, high-throughput TCR beta sequencing was used to judge whether each TCR beta V gene segment behaved as functional or pseudogenic. Donor age, sex, ethnicity and CMV serostatus were compiled alongside the repertoire data. In a later genetic analysis, genome-wide SNP genotypes for about three fifths of the 666 donors were used, and that subset was treated as a discovery cohort. Every discovery cohort repertoire had been produced on one sequencing platform. Class I and class II HLA loci were covered by the typing at four-digit resolution. Typing coverage varied by locus: roughly 620-640 donors for A, B, C, DRB1 and DQB1; roughly 500 for DQA1; some 610 for DPA1; approximately 490 for DPB1. Four to six DR-DQ haplotypes were handled as single units for association and clustering, since linkage in the cohort was strong. Across about 370 genotyped donors of the cohort, an average of roughly 250,000 unique TCR beta nucleotide sequences per donor were sequenced, and around 20% of those sequences were non-productive.

Study-wide conclusions, independent of this receptor: In a later analysis, HLA-associated TCR beta chains were found to be more clonally expanded and to have lower generation probabilities than equally common non-associated chains. Linkage disequilibrium might explain the correlated functional status among segregating V segments, but an unknown experimental factor could not be excluded. A total of about 150 TCR beta chains were listed by the study as associated with cytomegalovirus. At a false discovery rate of 0.05, a later analysis linked 16,000 or so TCR beta sequences to specific HLA alleles. Approximately 18 rarely observed V segments, including chromosome 9 orphons, were excluded from the earlier analysis of just under 600 of the donors because counts were too low. When HLA alleles, especially DR and DQ, strongly co-occurred, attributing TCR associations to individual alleles was difficult. A group of highly shared sequence variants was considered likely to be a technical artifact of the sequencing pipeline. In an earlier analysis of approximately 590 of the donors, most TCR beta V segments appeared in productive rearrangements about 87% or about 30% of the time, broadly matching IMGT annotations. A further reported finding was that TCR beta sequences accurately predicted the HLA-A and HLA-B alleles for most subjects in the first cohort. For the cohort, immune exposure information was limited to CMV serostatus. While some public TCRs were present in many individuals, most TCR sequences turned up only very rarely across donors. According to the authors, the approach could potentially be generalized to other disease states and immunological phenotypes. A later analysis reported that several top co-occurrence clusters appeared linked to parvovirus B19, influenza, CMV and Epstein-Barr virus. In both the original and validation cohorts, the classifier was reported to diagnose cytomegalovirus status with high specificity and sensitivity. Most CMV-associated TCR beta chains appeared to be HLA-restricted in a later analysis, and the HLA associations seemed to be driven largely by CMV exposure. Some IMGT-functional V segments, including TRBV6-2 and TRBV6-3, could not be told apart with the 87-base-pair reads, so those segments were excluded. Three of the identified cytomegalovirus-associated TCR beta chains were confirmed in vitro to be specific for cytomegalovirus antigens. V-gene and J-gene trimming of TCR beta chains was associated with a missense DCLRE1C variant in a later genetic analysis, and the association was replicated in an independent cohort. In a later genetic analysis, fewer N-insertions in productive TCRs were reported among donors in an Asian-associated ancestry cluster than the approximately 710-donor mean. In a later analysis, the rate of TCR association differed among HLA loci, with DRB1 alleles having the most associated TCRs and HLA-C alleles having the fewest. Because HLA typing was unavailable for some donors at each locus, only the typed subset was used in association tests. Roughly uniform sequencing depth across donors was assumed in presence/absence analyses, although this assumption may not hold. In this cohort, only TCR beta chains were sequenced, and detectable features were limited by the absence of alpha or paired-chain data.

The sequencing input was PBMCs. The origin of this receptor is a man younger than 30 in good health and CMV-seronegative. The chain was built from TRBV30 and TRBJ2-7, with TRBD2 identical over 10 junction bases. The nucleotides read TGTGCCTGGATCGAAGCGGGGGGGCCTTACGAGCAGTACTTC. It is translated as CAWIEAGGPYEQYF. This CDR3, with the reference TRBV30 and TRBJ2-7 proteins standing in past its ends, gives the full variable domain SQTIHQWPATLVQPVGSPLSLECTVEGTSNPNLYWYRQAAGRGLQLLFYSVGIGQISSEVPQNLSASRPQDRQFILSSKKLLLSDSGFYLCAWIEAGGPYEQYFGPGTRLTVT.